The text below deals with one T cell receptor beta chain. This sample is part of a study of technical replicates of blood from a handful of donors. From germline, CDR1 is SGHTA and CDR2 FQGNSA. This CDR3 is 14 amino acids long. V dropped 5 bases and J dropped 5 bases, with 13 bases sitting between them. Only in-frame clones appear in the TCRdb table, and some are missing; sequencing was by immunoSEQ multiplex PCR. The sample records around 68,000 clones, about 97% being singletons. Sample: T cells isolated from PBMCs. This TCR came from a human donor in good health. The chain couples TRBV7-2 to TRBJ2-4, with D tentatively TRBD1 (6 bases). CDR3 sequence (DNA): TGTGCCAGCAGCCCCGACAGGTTGGAAAACATTCAGTACTTC. This sequence encodes CASSPDRLENIQYF.